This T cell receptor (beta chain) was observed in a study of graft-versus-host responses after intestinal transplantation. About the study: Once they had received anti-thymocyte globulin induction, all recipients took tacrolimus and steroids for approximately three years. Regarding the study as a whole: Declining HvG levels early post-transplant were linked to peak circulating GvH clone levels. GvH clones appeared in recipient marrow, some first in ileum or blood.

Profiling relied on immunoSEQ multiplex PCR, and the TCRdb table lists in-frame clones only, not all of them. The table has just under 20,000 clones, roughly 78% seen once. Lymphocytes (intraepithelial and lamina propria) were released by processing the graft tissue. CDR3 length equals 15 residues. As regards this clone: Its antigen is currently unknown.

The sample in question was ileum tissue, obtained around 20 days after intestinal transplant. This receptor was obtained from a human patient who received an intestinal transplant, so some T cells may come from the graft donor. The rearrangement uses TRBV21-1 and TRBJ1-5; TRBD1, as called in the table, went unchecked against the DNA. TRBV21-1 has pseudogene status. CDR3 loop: CASSNRQWGNQPQHF. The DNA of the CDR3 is TGTGCCAGCAGCAACAGACAGTGGGGCAATCAGCCCCAGCATTTT.